This record looks at one T cell receptor (beta chain) sequence and its context. Its antigen is not identified. The PCR employed 60 Vbeta primers together with 13 Jbeta primers. Method: immunoSEQ multiplex PCR; TCRdb's copy keeps in-frame clones and lacks some. Seen here are about 150,000 clones, 70% to 80% observed once, and the top ten hold approximately 13%. The source of the sample is a study of cytomegalovirus exposure and HLA in healthy donors. Study in general: Earlier, some 180 million T cells were analyzed, and 95 million to 140 million unique TCR beta sequences were found among them. Inside one of the first data releases sat 85 million or so unique TCRs taken from HLA-typed donors.

Germline lookup yields CDR1 SGHRS and CDR2 YFSETQ. This CDR3 is built from 14 residues. The trim removed 4 bases at V and 5 bases at J, leaving 7 bases unmatched. Study-level points and caveats: V segments that were indistinguishable, TRBV6-2 and TRBV6-3 among them, were omitted from analysis. Most TCR sequences were rare, but some public TCRs occurred in many donors.

The sequence derives from a man in his forties or fifties in good health and CMV-seropositive. The source material was PBMCs. The chain links TRBV5-1 to TRBJ2-5; 8 positions match TRBD1. The CDR3 here is CASSPWTGTETQYF. The CDR3, as DNA: TGCGCCAGCAGCCCCTGGACAGGGACGGAGACCCAGTACTTC.